This T cell receptor (beta chain) was captured by sequencing in a study of radiotherapy plus CTLA-4 blockade in lung cancer. Study in general: Objective responses arose in 15% to 20% of patients, and under 40% experienced disease control. Study-level results: Expansion in blood of tumor-derived TCR clones was seen after radiotherapy plus ipilimumab.

This table comes from immunoSEQ multiplex PCR, and its TCRdb copy is limited to in-frame clones, with some not included. The sample shows 86,000 or so clones, about 78% of them seen only once. Note on this clone: The antigen is unknown.

The CDR3 has 14 residues. CDR1 is SGHRS, CDR2 YFSETQ, per germline. V shed 2 bases and J shed 8 bases, with 16 bases lying between them. The sequence came from a human donor with non-small cell lung cancer who had a partial response to radiotherapy plus ipilimumab. Some clones in this sample may be carry-over from other donors' samples. This chain uses TRBV5-1 with TRBJ1-2; TRBD1 might be the D (6 bases). This specimen consisted of peripheral blood, obtained from a patient treated with radiotherapy plus ipilimumab. The CDR3 coding sequence is TGCGCCAGCAGCTTCGGGACACTGACGGAGGGCTACACCTTC. This translates into CASSFGTLTEGYTF.